A selection of T cell receptor beta chains follows, all from one sample in a study of T cells after posttransplantation cyclophosphamide. Clones were sequenced by immunoSEQ multiplex PCR, and TCRdb holds only the in-frame ones, with some missing. The record shows almost 35,000 clones for this sample, with no singletons present. Sample: PBMCs. Receptor source: a woman aged 50 to 60 in good health and a related stem cell transplant donor. Each CDR3 is given with its conserved first and last residue. A D gene is named only where the DNA matches it firmly. Clone size appears in some rows only: once, few, many, or a class for an expanded clone.

CDR3: CACGRDSRSSPLHF
DNA: TGTGCATGTGGTCGGGACAGTCGGTCCTCACCCCTCCACTTT
J: TRBJ1-6
D: TRBD1
size: few
V: TRBV30

CDR3: CASSMTIAGGKSNEQFF
DNA: TGTGCCAGCAGCATGACTATAGCGGGAGGGAAATCAAATGAGCAGTTCTTC
J: TRBJ2-1
D: TRBD2
size: many
V: TRBV7-3

CDR3: CARQGAITGELFF
DNA: TGTGCCAGGCAGGGGGCGATCACCGGGGAGCTGTTTTTT
J: TRBJ2-2
D: TRBD1
size: many
V: TRBV27

CDR3: CASSLSRGYTF
DNA: TGTGCCAGCAGCCTATCCAGGGGCTACACCTTC
J: TRBJ1-2
D: -
size: many
V: TRBV28

CDR3: CASSLGDGSRVREQYF
DNA: TGTGCCAGCAGCTTAGGAGACGGGTCCCGGGTCCGCGAGCAGTACTTC
J: TRBJ2-7
D: -
size: many
V: TRBV11-2

CDR3: CSVEQVTGLSEAFF
DNA: TGCAGCGTTGAACAGGTTACCGGTTTATCTGAAGCTTTCTTT
J: TRBJ1-1
D: -
size: few
V: TRBV29-1

CDR3: CASSTDLDAGYGYTF
DNA: TGTGCCAGCAGTACCGACCTGGATGCGGGTTATGGCTACACCTTC
J: TRBJ1-2
D: -
size: -
V: TRBV12-3/TRBV12-4

CDR3: CASSLGLAGGGETQYF
DNA: TGTGCCAGCAGCTTGGGACTAGCGGGAGGAGGCGAGACCCAGTACTTC
J: TRBJ2-5
D: TRBD2
size: many
V: TRBV14

CDR3: CASSQEGTGGVSHLSYEQYF
DNA: TGTGCCAGCAGCCAAGAGGGGACAGGGGGCGTTTCTCACCTCTCCTACGAGCAGTACTTC
J: TRBJ2-7
D: TRBD1
size: many
V: TRBV4-2

CDR3: CASRIAGATDTQYF
DNA: TGTGCCAGCAGGATAGCGGGAGCTACAGATACGCAGTATTTT
J: TRBJ2-3
D: TRBD2
size: few
V: TRBV6-2/TRBV6-3

CDR3: CASSKLNQPQHF
DNA: TGTGCCAGTAGTAAGCTAAATCAGCCCCAGCATTTT
J: TRBJ1-5
D: -
size: many
V: TRBV19

CDR3: CASSQLTAANYGYTF
DNA: TGCGCCAGCAGCCAGCTGACAGCTGCTAACTATGGCTACACCTTC
J: TRBJ1-2
D: -
size: many
V: TRBV4-3

CDR3: CASSLPNLRGGYTF
DNA: TGTGCCAGCAGCTTGCCAAACCTGAGGGGTGGCTACACCTTC
J: TRBJ1-2
D: -
size: many
V: TRBV5-4

CDR3: CASTKLAGGHHEQFF
DNA: TGTGCCAGCACCAAGCTAGCGGGAGGGCATCATGAGCAGTTCTTC
J: TRBJ2-1
D: TRBD2
size: many
V: TRBV27

CDR3: CASSFGGVQPQHF
DNA: TGTGCCAGCAGCTTTGGGGGCGTTCAGCCCCAGCATTTT
J: TRBJ1-5
D: -
size: many
V: TRBV5-6

CDR3: CASSITPSRGSLYGYTF
DNA: TGTGCCAGTAGTATTACCCCTTCGAGGGGATCCCTATATGGCTACACCTTC
J: TRBJ1-2
D: -
size: many
V: TRBV19

CDR3: CASSYGSGSLNEQFF
DNA: TGTGCCAGCAGTTATGGTAGCGGGAGCCTCAATGAGCAGTTCTTC
J: TRBJ2-1
D: TRBD2
size: many
V: TRBV27

CDR3: CASSVLAGSGELFF
DNA: TGTGCCAGCAGTGTACTAGCAGGGTCCGGGGAGCTGTTTTTT
J: TRBJ2-2
D: -
size: many
V: TRBV11-3

CDR3: CASSSPGSGNTIYF
DNA: TGTGCCAGCAGCTCGCCAGGCTCTGGAAACACCATATATTTT
J: TRBJ1-3
D: -
size: many
V: TRBV9

CDR3: CSAREGGQYF
DNA: TGCAGTGCTAGAGAAGGGGGGCAGTACTTC
J: TRBJ2-7
D: -
size: -
V: TRBV20-1

CDR3: CSVEGPSGRARRGTDTQYF
DNA: TGCAGCGTTGAAGGGCCTAGCGGGAGGGCTCGCCGAGGCACAGATACGCAGTATTTT
J: TRBJ2-3
D: TRBD2
size: -
V: TRBV29-1

CDR3: CASSLWGSGSTDTQYF
DNA: TGTGCCAGCAGTTTATGGGGTAGCGGGAGTACAGATACGCAGTATTTT
J: TRBJ2-3
D: TRBD2
size: many
V: TRBV28

CDR3: CASSPGLAGVLSKNIQYF
DNA: TGTGCCAGCAGCCCCGGACTAGCGGGAGTCTTATCCAAAAACATTCAGTACTTC
J: TRBJ2-4
D: TRBD2
size: few
V: TRBV11-1

CDR3: CASSIQQGANAFF
DNA: TGTGCCAGTAGTATCCAACAGGGGGCGAATGCTTTCTTT
J: TRBJ1-1
D: TRBD1
size: many
V: TRBV19

CDR3: CASSPSSATNEKLFF
DNA: TGTGCCAGCAGTCCTTCCAGTGCAACTAATGAAAAACTGTTTTTT
J: TRBJ1-4
D: -
size: many
V: TRBV6-5

CDR3: CASSLGTTSNEQYF
DNA: TGTGCCAGCAGCCTTGGGACGACTAGTAACGAGCAGTACTTC
J: TRBJ2-7
D: -
size: -
V: TRBV4-2

CDR3: CASSLTSGGADTQYF
DNA: TGTGCCAGCAGCTTAACGTCAGGGGGAGCAGATACGCAGTATTTT
J: TRBJ2-3
D: TRBD1
size: -
V: TRBV7-3

CDR3: CASSYRRAGLQAFF
DNA: TGTGCCAGCAGTTATAGGCGGGCGGGGTTACAGGCTTTCTTT
J: TRBJ1-1
D: -
size: many
V: TRBV6-5

CDR3: CSARREETQYF
DNA: TGCAGTGCTAGGAGGGAAGAGACCCAGTACTTC
J: TRBJ2-5
D: -
size: few
V: TRBV20-1

CDR3: CASSRGETFF
DNA: TGCGCCAGCAGCCGCGGGGAGACTTTCTTT
J: TRBJ1-1
D: -
size: many
V: TRBV4-1

CDR3: CASSVSSGSYNEQFF
DNA: TGTGCCAGCAGCGTATCTAGCGGCTCCTACAATGAGCAGTTCTTC
J: TRBJ2-1
D: TRBD2
size: many
V: TRBV9

CDR3: CASSLSGVTSYEQYF
DNA: TGTGCCAGCAGTTTATCGGGGGTCACCTCCTACGAGCAGTACTTC
J: TRBJ2-7
D: -
size: many
V: TRBV12-3/TRBV12-4

CDR3: CASSPDRGYGYTF
DNA: TGTGCCAGCAGTCCGGACAGGGGCTATGGCTACACCTTC
J: TRBJ1-2
D: TRBD1
size: many
V: TRBV6-5